A single sample is the source of the 19 T cell receptor beta chains below, sequenced in a study of blood T cell repertoires in COVID-19. TCRdb's table, derived via immunoSEQ multiplex PCR, lists solely in-frame clones and lacks some. The sample has under 350,000 clones, roughly 86% seen once; the top ten hold roughly 1.3%. The sample comprised peripheral blood. The receptors here all came from an older man with acute or convalescent COVID-19.

The chain is built from TRBV10-3 and TRBJ2-7, with D possibly TRBD1 on 5 matching bases. Trimming removed 6 bases at V and 0 bases at J, with 15 bases between. The CDR3 runs to 15 residues. Germline V lookup: CDR1 ENHRY, CDR2 SYGVKD. CDR3 amino acids: CAISSDRLSSYEQYF. The DNA of the CDR3 is TGTGCCATCAGCTCAGACAGACTGAGCTCCTACGAGCAGTACTTC.

The V gene is TRBV27, the J gene TRBJ1-1, with D hard to call. Trimming stripped 4 bases from V and 10 bases from J, with 13 bases between. CDR3 length equals 12 residues. Germline CDR1 reads MNHEY; CDR2 reads SMNVEV (reference sequence). The CDR3 sequence: CASSSGRRVAFF. The CDR3 DNA follows: TGTGCCAGCAGTTCCGGGCGGCGGGTAGCTTTCTTT.

The genes are TRBV19 and TRBJ2-1, with 7 nucleotides matching TRBD2. The ends lost 4 bases at V and 13 bases at J; junction bases unmatched: 10. This CDR3 spans 13 amino acids. The germline CDR1 and CDR2 sequences are LNHDA and SQIVND (reference sequence). The CDR3 protein is CASSTTWGGDQFF. The CDR3 bases are TGTGCCAGTAGTACCACGTGGGGGGGGGATCAGTTCTTC.

The chain joins TRBV7-6 to TRBJ1-1; D might be TRBD1 (5 bases). V shed 5 bases and J shed 5 bases, with 12 bases lying between them. Germline V lookup: CDR1 SGHVS, CDR2 FNYEAQ. There are 13 residues in the CDR3. DNA for the CDR3: TGTGCCAGCAGCCGAGTTCCAGGGACTGAAGCTTTCTTT. This encodes CASSRVPGTEAFF.

The chain carries TRBV7-2 and TRBJ1-5, with 7 bases matching TRBD1. V gave up 0 bases and J gave up 0 bases; unmatched junction bases: 8. Germline CDR1 and CDR2: SGHTA and FQGNSA. This CDR3 is built from 18 residues. CDR3 in amino acids: CASSLAPGQSHSNQPQHF. In DNA, the CDR3 is TGTGCCAGCAGCTTAGCGCCGGGACAGTCTCATAGCAATCAGCCCCAGCATTTT.

The table lists this clone with a count of one. CDR3 sequence reads: CASSPRSGHVSYEQYF. CDR3 DNA sequence: TGTGCCAGCAGCCCCCGTAGCGGGCACGTCTCCTACGAGCAGTACTTC. The V gene is TRBV3-1 (or the pseudogene TRBV3-2), the J gene TRBJ2-7; 7 bases align to TRBD2. CDR3 size: 16 residues. Trimming at V came to 4 bases and at J to 0 bases, leaving 9 bases not matched to a gene. Germline assignment: CDR1 LGHDT and CDR2 YNNKEL (reference sequence).

This chain joins TRBV3-1 (or the pseudogene TRBV3-2) and TRBJ1-4, with TRBD1 matching over 9 bases. V gave up 3 bases and J gave up 8 bases; unmatched junction bases: 4. The CDR3 has 14 residues. Germline CDR1 reads LGHDT; CDR2 reads YNNKEL (reference sequence). The DNA of the CDR3 is TGTGCCAGCAGCCACCGGGACAGGGCGGAAAAACTGTTTTTT. This encodes CASSHRDRAEKLFF.

The J gene is TRBJ2-7, the V gene TRBV7-2; D unresolved. V was clipped by 5 bases and J by 3 bases, with 8 bases between them. This CDR3 is 12 amino acids long. The germline V gene has CDR1 SGHTA and CDR2 FQGNSA. The CDR3 DNA reads as TGTGCCAGCAGCGCTACCCGCTACGAGCAGTACTTC. It encodes CASSATRYEQYF.

V and J are TRBV11-2 and TRBJ1-2; D remains ambiguous. The germline V gene encodes CDR1 SGHAT and CDR2 FQNNGV. The CDR3 is 13 amino acids. V gave up 3 bases and J gave up 5 bases, with 10 bases separating them. The DNA for the CDR3 is TGTGCCAGCAGCTTGCCGGGTGGATATGGCTACACCTTC. It translates to CASSLPGGYGYTF.

The chain has TRBV3-1 (or the pseudogene TRBV3-2) and TRBJ2-1; TRBD2 aligns across 7 bases. This CDR3 region has 15 residues. The germline CDR1 and CDR2 sequences are LGHDT and YNNKEL (reference sequence). V dropped 4 bases and J dropped 9; count of bases not matched to a gene: 12. The CDR3 coding sequence is TGTGCCAGCAGCCTAAGTGGGACTATGACGGGTGAGCAGTTCTTC. Translated, it gives CASSLSGTMTGEQFF.

The chain recombines TRBV6-2 or TRBV6-3 with TRBJ2-7; D remains ambiguous. Trimming pared 0 bases from V and 7 bases from J, leaving 10 bases between. The CDR3 loop spans 13 amino acids. Germline CDR1 MNHEY, CDR2 SVGEGT. The CDR3 loop reads CASSYSAQTEQYF. For the CDR3, the DNA is TGTGCCAGCAGTTACTCTGCCCAGACTGAGCAGTACTTC.

The V call is TRBV7-9, the J call TRBJ2-3, with D tentatively TRBD2 (6 bases). V was clipped by 3 bases and J by 4 bases, with 8 bases between them. Germline V gene sequence: CDR1 SEHNR, CDR2 FQNEAQ (reference sequence). The CDR3 consists of 13 residues. The CDR3 sequence is CASSFAGPDTQYF. CDR3 coding DNA: TGTGCCAGCAGCTTCGCGGGGCCAGATACGCAGTATTTT.

This sequence joins TRBV24-1 and TRBJ1-4; a possible D gene is TRBD1 (6 bases). The germline V and J ends were trimmed by 7 bases and 4 bases, with 9 bases remaining between them. Germline V gene sequence: CDR1 KGHDR, CDR2 SFDVKD. The CDR3 has 13 residues. The CDR3 region has the DNA TGTGCCACCAGGGACAGAGTTAATGAAAAACTGTTTTTT. It yields the protein CATRDRVNEKLFF.

This clone was recorded a few times. V usage is TRBV6-5 and J usage is TRBJ2-1, with D unresolved. V lost 8 bases and J 10 bases, leaving 12 bases between the germline ends. From germline, CDR1 is MNHEY and CDR2 SVGAGI. CDR3 length: 11 amino acids. The CDR3 spells CASGQNREQFF. The CDR3 nucleotides read TGTGCCAGCGGCCAAAACAGAGAGCAGTTCTTC.

This chain uses TRBV4-3 with TRBJ2-1; the match to TRBD2 covers 11 bases. The trim removed 4 bases at V and 2 bases at J, leaving 7 bases unmatched. This CDR3 contains 17 residues. CDR1 is LGHNA, CDR2 YSLEER, per germline. CDR3 nucleotide sequence: TGCGCCAGCAGCCTCCAGCCTAGCGGGGGGCCCTACAATGAGCAGTTCTTC. Translating it yields CASSLQPSGGPYNEQFF.

This clone was detected once. The chain is built from TRBV28 and TRBJ1-5; 7 nucleotides agree with TRBD1. V was pared by 7 bases and J by 6 bases, with 9 bases of the junction left unmatched. CDR1 is MDHEN, CDR2 SYDVKM, per germline. The CDR3 spans 14 residues. The CDR3 DNA reads as TGTGCCAGCATTATCTCAGGGGGTAGTCAGCCCCAGCATTTT. It yields the protein CASIISGGSQPQHF.

The chain employs TRBV4-3 and TRBJ1-1; no definite D call. The germline gives CDR1 LGHNA, CDR2 YSLEER. This CDR3 spans 16 amino acids. With 0 bases removed from V and 5 bases from J, the gap between germline ends came to 16 bases. CDR3 nucleotides: TGCGCCAGCAGCCAAGATCGAGTGGCGGGGATGACTGAAGCTTTCTTT. It specifies CASSQDRVAGMTEAFF.

This clone was observed a handful of times. The chain uses TRBV5-1 and TRBJ2-7, with 11 bases that match TRBD1. Germline CDR1 SGHRS, CDR2 YFSETQ. V gave up 4 bases and J gave up 1 base; unmatched junction bases: 7. There are 16 residues in the CDR3. DNA of the CDR3: TGCGCCAGCAGCCGAGGACAGGGGGCAGGATCCTACGAGCAGTACTTC. It is translated as CASSRGQGAGSYEQYF.

The chain employs TRBV11-2 and TRBJ2-3; 9 bases are a match to TRBD2. Germline trimming cut 1 base from V and 2 bases from J; bases unmatched to any gene: 1. Germline CDR1 is SGHAT and CDR2 is FQNNGV. This CDR3 is 15 amino acids long. CDR3 sequence reads: CASSLGGGVTDTQYF. CDR3 bases: TGTGCCAGCAGCTTAGGCGGGGGGGTCACAGATACGCAGTATTTT.